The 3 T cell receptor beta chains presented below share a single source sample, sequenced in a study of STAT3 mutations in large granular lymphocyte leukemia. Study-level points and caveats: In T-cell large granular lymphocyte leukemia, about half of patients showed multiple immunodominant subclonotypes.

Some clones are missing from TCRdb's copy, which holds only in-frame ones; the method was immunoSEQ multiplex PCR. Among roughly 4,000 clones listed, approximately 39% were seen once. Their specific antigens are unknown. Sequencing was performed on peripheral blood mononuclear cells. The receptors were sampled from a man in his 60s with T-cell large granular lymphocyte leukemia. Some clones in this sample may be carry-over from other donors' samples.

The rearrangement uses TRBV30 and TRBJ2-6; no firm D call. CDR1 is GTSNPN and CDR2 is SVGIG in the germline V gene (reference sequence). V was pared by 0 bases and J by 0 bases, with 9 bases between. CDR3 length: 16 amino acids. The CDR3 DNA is TGTGCCTGGAGTGTCGGTGTACCCTCTGGGGCCAACGTCCTGACTTTC. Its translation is CAWSVGVPSGANVLTF.

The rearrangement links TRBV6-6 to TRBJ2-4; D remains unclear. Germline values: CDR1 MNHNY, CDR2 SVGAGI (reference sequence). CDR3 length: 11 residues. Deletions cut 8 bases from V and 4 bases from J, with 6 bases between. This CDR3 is CASGRKNIQYF. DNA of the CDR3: TGTGCCAGCGGCAGAAAAAACATTCAGTACTTC.

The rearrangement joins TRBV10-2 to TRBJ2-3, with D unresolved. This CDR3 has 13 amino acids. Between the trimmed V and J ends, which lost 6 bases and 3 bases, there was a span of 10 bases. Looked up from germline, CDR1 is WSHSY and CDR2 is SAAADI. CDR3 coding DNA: TGCGCCAGCAGCGCGACGCAAACAGATACGCAGTATTTT. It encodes CASSATQTDTQYF.